These 3 T cell receptor beta chains came from one sample sequenced in a study of blood T cell repertoires in COVID-19. The repertoire was sequenced with immunoSEQ multiplex PCR; TCRdb's copy has only in-frame clones and lacks some. Of over 80,000 clones listed, roughly 78% are singletons. Sequenced sample: peripheral blood. These receptors originate from a woman in her 70s with acute or convalescent COVID-19.

The rearrangement uses TRBV30 and TRBJ1-5, with 7 bases that match TRBD1. Germline V gene lookup returns CDR1 GTSNPN and CDR2 SVGIG (reference sequence). The CDR3 runs 18 residues. Trimming cost V 3 bases and J 0 bases; bases outside gene matches: 14. CDR3 nucleotides: TGTGCCTGGAGCCGTAACCCCCCCGGGACAGCTAGCAATCAGCCCCAGCATTTT. As protein: CAWSRNPPGTASNQPQHF.

The chain recombines TRBV6-6 with TRBJ2-2; a possible D gene is TRBD2 (5 bases). This CDR3 contains 11 residues. Germline values: CDR1 MNHNY, CDR2 SVGAGI (reference sequence). V was shortened by 4 bases and J by 10 bases, with 7 bases between the two germline ends. The CDR3 spells CASSFGKELFF. CDR3 DNA: TGTGCCAGCAGTTTCGGGAAGGAGCTGTTTTTT.

V gene TRBV6-5 combines with J gene TRBJ1-6; 8 nucleotides match TRBD1. Unmatched junction bases numbered 6, after V lost 6 bases and J lost 8 bases. Per the germline V gene, CDR1 is MNHEY and CDR2 is SVGAGI. This CDR3 comprises 14 residues. The CDR3 loop reads CASRQNRGYSPLHF. CDR3 DNA: TGTGCCAGCAGACAGAACAGGGGGTATTCACCCCTCCACTTT.